This TCR gamma chain came from a study of gamma-delta chains in newborns, infants, children. Background on the study: Microbial exposure reportedly drives polyclonal innate γδ T cell expansion after birth.

TCRdb re-called the reads with CATT. The table shows more than 800 gamma-chain clones, with 59% occurring only once. The V gene's germline CDR1 is EGSNGY and CDR2 YDSYNSKV. Germline trimming cut 1 base from V and 2 bases from J; bases unmatched to any gene: 2. This CDR3 spans 13 amino acids. Sequencing input: blood. The chain employs TRGV2 and TRGJ1 or TRGJ2. The J gene, absent from TCRdb, was called here by matching the DNA to germline. The TCR originated in a child who was a newborn, infant or young child, either healthy, febrile or measles-vaccinated (not recorded which). CDR3 sequence (DNA): TGTGCCACCTGGGACGGCTATTATTATAAGAAACTCTTT. It encodes CATWDGYYYKKLF.